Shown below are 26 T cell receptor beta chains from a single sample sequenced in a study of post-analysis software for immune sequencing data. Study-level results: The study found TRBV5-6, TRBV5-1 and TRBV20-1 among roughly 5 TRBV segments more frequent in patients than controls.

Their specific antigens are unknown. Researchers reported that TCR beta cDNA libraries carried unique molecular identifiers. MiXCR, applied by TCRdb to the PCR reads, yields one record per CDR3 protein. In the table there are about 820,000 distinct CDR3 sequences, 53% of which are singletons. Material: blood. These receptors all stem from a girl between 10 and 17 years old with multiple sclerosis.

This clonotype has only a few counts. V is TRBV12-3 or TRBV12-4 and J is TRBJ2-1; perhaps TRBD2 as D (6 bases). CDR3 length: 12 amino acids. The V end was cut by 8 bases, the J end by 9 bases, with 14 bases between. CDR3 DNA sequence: TGTGCCAGCCGGCGGGACTCCTTTGAGCAGTTCTTC. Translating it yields CASRRDSFEQFF.

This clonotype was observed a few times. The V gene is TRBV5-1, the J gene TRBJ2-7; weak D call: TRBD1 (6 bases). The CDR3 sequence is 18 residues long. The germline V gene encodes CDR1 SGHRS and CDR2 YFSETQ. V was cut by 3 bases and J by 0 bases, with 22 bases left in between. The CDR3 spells CASSSGLLRGSDSYEQYF. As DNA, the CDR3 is TGCGCCAGCAGCTCTGGACTCCTTAGGGGGAGTGACTCCTACGAGCAGTACTTC.

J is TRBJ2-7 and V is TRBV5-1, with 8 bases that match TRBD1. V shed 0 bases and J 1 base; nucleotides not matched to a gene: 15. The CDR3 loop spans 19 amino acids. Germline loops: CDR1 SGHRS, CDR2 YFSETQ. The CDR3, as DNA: TGCGCCAGCAGCTTGGCCTACAGGCCTGGACAGGGTATTTCCTACGAGCAGTACTTC. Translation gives CASSLAYRPGQGISYEQYF.

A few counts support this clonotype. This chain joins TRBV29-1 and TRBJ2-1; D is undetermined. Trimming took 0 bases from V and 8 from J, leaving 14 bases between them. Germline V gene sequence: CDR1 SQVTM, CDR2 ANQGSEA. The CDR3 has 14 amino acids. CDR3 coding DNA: TGCAGCGTTGAAGAAGATTTCTTACGGGATGAGCAGTTCTTC. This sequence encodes CSVEEDFLRDEQFF.

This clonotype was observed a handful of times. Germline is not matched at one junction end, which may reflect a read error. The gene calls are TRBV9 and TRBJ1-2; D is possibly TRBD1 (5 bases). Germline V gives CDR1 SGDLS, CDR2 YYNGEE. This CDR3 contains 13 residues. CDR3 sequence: CANSVAGYYGYTF. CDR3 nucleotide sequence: TGTGCCAACAGCGTGGCAGGGTACTATGGCTACACCTTC.

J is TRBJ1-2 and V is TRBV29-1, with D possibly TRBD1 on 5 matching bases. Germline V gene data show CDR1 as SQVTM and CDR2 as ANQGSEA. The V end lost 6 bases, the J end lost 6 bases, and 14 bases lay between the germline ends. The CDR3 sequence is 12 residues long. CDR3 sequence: CSVRVGDHGYTF. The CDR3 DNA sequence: TGCAGCGTCCGCGTTGGGGACCATGGCTACACCTTC.

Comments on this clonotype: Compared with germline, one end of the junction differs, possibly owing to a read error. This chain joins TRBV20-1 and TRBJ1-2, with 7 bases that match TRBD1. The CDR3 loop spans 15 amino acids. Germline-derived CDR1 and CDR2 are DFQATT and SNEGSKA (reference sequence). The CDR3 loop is CSARKRRQGDYGCTF. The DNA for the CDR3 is TGCAGTGCTAGAAAGAGGCGACAGGGAGACTATGGCTGCACCTTC.

This CDR3 is CAIGTSVSYEQYF. As DNA, the CDR3 is TGTGCCATCGGGACTAGCGTTTCCTACGAGCAGTACTTC. The genes are TRBV28 and TRBJ2-7; 10 nucleotides line up with TRBD2. Trimming removed 10 bases from V and 1 base from J; junction bases left unmatched: 4. In germline, CDR1 is MDHEN, CDR2 SYDVKM. The CDR3 consists of 13 residues.

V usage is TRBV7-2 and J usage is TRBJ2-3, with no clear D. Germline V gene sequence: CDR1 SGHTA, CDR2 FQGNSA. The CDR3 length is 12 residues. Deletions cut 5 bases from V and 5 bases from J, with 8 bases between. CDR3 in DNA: TGTGCCAGCAGCAAGATCTTAGATACGCAGTATTTT. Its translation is CASSKILDTQYF.

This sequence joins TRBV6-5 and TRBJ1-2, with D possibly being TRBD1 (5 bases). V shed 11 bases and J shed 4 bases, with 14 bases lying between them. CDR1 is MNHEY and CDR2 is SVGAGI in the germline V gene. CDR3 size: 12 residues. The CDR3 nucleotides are TGTGCCGGTAAGACAGAAACCTATGGCTACACCTTC. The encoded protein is CAGKTETYGYTF.

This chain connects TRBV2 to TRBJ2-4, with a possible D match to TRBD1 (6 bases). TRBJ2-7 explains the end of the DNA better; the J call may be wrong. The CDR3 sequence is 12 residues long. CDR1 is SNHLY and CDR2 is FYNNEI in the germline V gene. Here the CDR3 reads CASQGRDYEQYF. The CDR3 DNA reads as TGTGCCAGCCAGGGGCGTGATTACGAGCAGTACTTC.

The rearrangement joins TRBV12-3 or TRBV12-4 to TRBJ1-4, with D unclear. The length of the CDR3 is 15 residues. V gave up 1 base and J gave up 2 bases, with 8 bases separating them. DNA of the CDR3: TGTGCCAGCAGTTTAGGAGGGATTACTAATGAAAAACTGTTTTTT. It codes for CASSLGGITNEKLFF.

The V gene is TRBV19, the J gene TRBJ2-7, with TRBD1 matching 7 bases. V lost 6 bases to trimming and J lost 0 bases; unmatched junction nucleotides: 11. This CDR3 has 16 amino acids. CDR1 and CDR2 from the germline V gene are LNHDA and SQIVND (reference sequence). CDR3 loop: CASRLNDRAGSYEQYF. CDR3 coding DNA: TGTGCCAGTAGATTGAACGACAGGGCTGGCTCCTACGAGCAGTACTTC. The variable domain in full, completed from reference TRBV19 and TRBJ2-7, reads DGGITQSPKYLFRKEGQNVTLSCEQNLNHDAMYWYRQDPGQGLRLIYYSQIVNDFQKGDIAEGYSVSREKKESFPLTVTSAQKNPTAFYLCASRLNDRAGSYEQYFGPGTRLTVT.

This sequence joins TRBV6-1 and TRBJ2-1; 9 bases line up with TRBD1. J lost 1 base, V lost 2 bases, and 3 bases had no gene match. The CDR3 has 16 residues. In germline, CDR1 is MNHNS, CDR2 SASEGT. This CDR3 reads CASSETGTGSYNEQFF. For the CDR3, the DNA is TGTGCCAGCAGTGAAACCGGGACAGGGTCCTACAATGAGCAGTTCTTC.

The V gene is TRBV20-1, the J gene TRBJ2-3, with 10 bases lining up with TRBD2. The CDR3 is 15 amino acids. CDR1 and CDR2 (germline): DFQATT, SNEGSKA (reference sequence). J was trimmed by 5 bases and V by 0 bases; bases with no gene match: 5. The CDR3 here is CSARDRLAGVDTQYF. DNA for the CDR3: TGCAGTGCTAGAGATCGTCTAGCGGGAGTAGATACGCAGTATTTT.

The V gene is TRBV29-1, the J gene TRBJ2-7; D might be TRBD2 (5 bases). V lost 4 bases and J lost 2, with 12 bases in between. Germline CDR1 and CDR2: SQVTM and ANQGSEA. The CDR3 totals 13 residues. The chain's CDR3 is CSVGLAGTYEQYF. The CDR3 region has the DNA TGCAGCGTTGGACTTGCGGGTACCTACGAGCAGTACTTC.

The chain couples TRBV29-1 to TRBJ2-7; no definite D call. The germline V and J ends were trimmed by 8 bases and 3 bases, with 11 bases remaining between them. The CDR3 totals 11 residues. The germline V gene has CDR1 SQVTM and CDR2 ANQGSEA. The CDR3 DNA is TGCAGCACGACCCTTGGCTACGAGCAGTACTTC. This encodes CSTTLGYEQYF.

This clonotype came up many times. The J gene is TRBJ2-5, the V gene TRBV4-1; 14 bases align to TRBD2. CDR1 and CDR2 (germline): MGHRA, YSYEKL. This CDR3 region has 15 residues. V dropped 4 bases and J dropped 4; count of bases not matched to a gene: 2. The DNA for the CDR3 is TGCGCCAGCAGCCGCGGGACTAGCGGGGGAGAGACCCAGTACTTC. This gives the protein CASSRGTSGGETQYF.

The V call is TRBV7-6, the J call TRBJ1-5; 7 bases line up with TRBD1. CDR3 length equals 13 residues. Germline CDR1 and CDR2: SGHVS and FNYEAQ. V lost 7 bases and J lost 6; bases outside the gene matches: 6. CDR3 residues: CASIPQGTQPQHF. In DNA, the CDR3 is TGTGCCAGCATCCCACAGGGGACTCAGCCCCAGCATTTT.

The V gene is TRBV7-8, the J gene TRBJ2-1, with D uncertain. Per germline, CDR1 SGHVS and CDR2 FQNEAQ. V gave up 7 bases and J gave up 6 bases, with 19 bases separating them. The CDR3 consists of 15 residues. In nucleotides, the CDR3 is TGTGCCAGCACCTTTCAACAACATCTAGGCAATGAGCAGTTCTTC. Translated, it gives CASTFQQHLGNEQFF.

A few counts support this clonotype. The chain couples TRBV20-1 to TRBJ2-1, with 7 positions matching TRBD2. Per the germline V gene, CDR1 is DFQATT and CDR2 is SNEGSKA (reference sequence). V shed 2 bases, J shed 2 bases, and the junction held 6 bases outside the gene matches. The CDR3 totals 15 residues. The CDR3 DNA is TGCAGTGCTAGACTAGCGGAAAGAACCTACAATGAGCAGTTCTTC. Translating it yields CSARLAERTYNEQFF.

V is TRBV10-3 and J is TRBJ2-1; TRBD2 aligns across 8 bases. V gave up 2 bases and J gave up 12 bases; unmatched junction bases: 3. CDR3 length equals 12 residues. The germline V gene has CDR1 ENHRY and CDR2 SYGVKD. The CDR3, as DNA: TGTGCCATCAGTGAGCGGGAGGGCCGGCAGTTCTTC. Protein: CAISEREGRQFF.

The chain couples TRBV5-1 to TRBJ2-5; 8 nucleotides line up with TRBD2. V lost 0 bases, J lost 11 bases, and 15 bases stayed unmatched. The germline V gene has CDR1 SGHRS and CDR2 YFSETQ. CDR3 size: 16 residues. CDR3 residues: CASSLEPASGSTEQYF. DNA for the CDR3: TGCGCCAGCAGCTTGGAGCCGGCCAGCGGGAGTACTGAGCAGTACTTC.

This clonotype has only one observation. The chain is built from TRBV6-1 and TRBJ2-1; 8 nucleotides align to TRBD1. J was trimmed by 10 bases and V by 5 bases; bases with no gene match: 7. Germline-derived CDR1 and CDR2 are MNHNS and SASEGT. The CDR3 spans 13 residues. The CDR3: CASSKQGAYEQFF. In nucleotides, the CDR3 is TGTGCCAGCAGTAAGCAGGGGGCTTACGAGCAGTTCTTC.

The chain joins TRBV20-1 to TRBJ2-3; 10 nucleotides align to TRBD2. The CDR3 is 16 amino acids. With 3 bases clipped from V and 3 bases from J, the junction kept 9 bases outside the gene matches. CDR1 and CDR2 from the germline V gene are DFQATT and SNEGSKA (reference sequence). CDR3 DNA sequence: TGCAGTGCTAGGGATCGGGATAGCGGGAGGACAGATACGCAGTATTTT. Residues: CSARDRDSGRTDTQYF.

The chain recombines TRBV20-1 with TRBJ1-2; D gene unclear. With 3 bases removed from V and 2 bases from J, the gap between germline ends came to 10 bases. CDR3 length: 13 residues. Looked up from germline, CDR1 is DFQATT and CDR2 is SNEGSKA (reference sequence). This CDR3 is CSARTDTNYGYTF. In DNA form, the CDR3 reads TGCAGTGCTAGGACCGACACCAACTATGGCTACACCTTC.